This T cell receptor (beta chain) stems from a study of T cells after yellow fever vaccination. The CDR3 is 16 amino acids. Germline V gene sequence: CDR1 DFQATT, CDR2 SNEGSKA (reference sequence). V lost 0 bases, J lost 9 bases, and 21 bases lay in between. TCRdb reprocessed the 5' RACE reads via MiXCR and lists one record per CDR3 protein. In the table there are some 500,000 distinct CDR3 sequences, 13% of which are singletons. This TCR was recovered from a man aged 25-45 years who received the YFV17D yellow fever vaccine. The material sequenced was PBMCs, taken on the day of the yellow fever booster vaccination. The chain uses TRBV20-1 and TRBJ1-5; D is ambiguous. The CDR3 nucleotides are TGCAGTGCTAGAGATGAGACGTCTTCTTCCAATGGGCCCCAGCATTTT. Translation: CSARDETSSSNGPQHF.